A single sample gave rise to the 24 T cell receptor beta chains below, sequenced in a study of T cells in localized non-small cell lung cancer. Sequencing was performed with immunoSEQ multiplex PCR; in TCRdb, only in-frame clones are kept and a portion is missing. The table lists approximately 1,000 clones, roughly 30% of them singletons. The sample in question was normal lung tissue next to the tumor, obtained before any cancer treatment. Receptor source: a woman aged 35-75 years with stage III lung adenocarcinoma.

This sequence joins TRBV10-3 and TRBJ2-7; 8 nucleotides align to TRBD1. There are 14 residues in the CDR3. Trimming took 1 base from V and 7 from J; bases not matched to a gene: 6. Germline V gives CDR1 ENHRY, CDR2 SYGVKD. CDR3 DNA: TGTGCCATCAGTGAGTGGCAGGGGGCGCCTGAGCAGTACTTC. Translated, it gives CAISEWQGAPEQYF.

This chain links TRBV30 with TRBJ2-7; TRBD1 might be the D (6 bases). The V end was cut by 2 bases, the J end by 5 bases, with 19 bases between. This CDR3 contains 15 residues. Germline CDR1 and CDR2: GTSNPN and SVGIG (reference sequence). In DNA, the CDR3 is TGTGCCTGGAGTCCGCAGGGGCAGGGTCGTAACGAGCAGTACTTC. This sequence encodes CAWSPQGQGRNEQYF.

This clone is termed medium-sized (0.01 to 0.1%). The V and J genes are TRBV6-8 and TRBJ2-2, with a tentative D call TRBD2 (5 bases). Germline CDR1 is MNHGY and CDR2 is SAAAGT. Trimming pared 3 bases from V and 5 bases from J, leaving 16 bases between. CDR3 size: 16 residues. The CDR3 is CASSYQRTARTGELFF. The CDR3 nucleotides read TGTGCCAGCAGTTATCAGCGGACTGCCCGAACCGGGGAGCTGTTTTTT.

This clone is termed medium-sized. This chain links TRBV11-3 with TRBJ2-1; 8 bases map to TRBD2. The CDR3 consists of 14 residues. Per germline, CDR1 SGHNT and CDR2 YENEEA. V dropped 5 bases and J dropped 15; count of bases not matched to a gene: 15. Here the CDR3 DNA reads TGTGCCAGCAGCCACCCAGGAGCGGGAGAACCCCGGTTCTTC. It specifies CASSHPGAGEPRFF.

The gene calls are TRBV11-3 and TRBJ2-4; D uncertain. Germline CDR1 SGHNT, CDR2 YENEEA. With 6 bases removed from V and 5 bases from J, the gap between germline ends came to 17 bases. The CDR3 is 15 residues long. The CDR3 sequence: CASRGNRIDENIQYF. In DNA, the CDR3 is TGTGCCAGCAGGGGGAACCGGATCGACGAAAACATTCAGTACTTC.

The chain joins TRBV14 to TRBJ2-1; D unclear. Germline V gene data show CDR1 as SGHDN and CDR2 as FVKESK. The length of the CDR3 is 17 residues. V was pared by 0 bases and J by 2 bases, with 14 bases between. In DNA form, the CDR3 reads TGTGCCAGCAGCCAAGACCCCAGCACCATCGCCTACAATGAGCAGTTCTTC. This codes for CASSQDPSTIAYNEQFF.

The J gene is TRBJ1-3, the V gene TRBV19, with D possibly being TRBD1 (6 bases). Germline CDR1 reads LNHDA; CDR2 reads SQIVND (reference sequence). V dropped 8 bases and J dropped 3 bases, with 8 bases sitting between them. The CDR3 contains 12 residues. Here the CDR3 DNA reads TGTGCCAGTCGGACAGATGGAAACACCATATATTTT. Translating gives CASRTDGNTIYF.

CDR3 sequence: CASSRDRVRGYTF. CDR3 DNA sequence: TGTGCCAGTAGTAGGGACAGGGTGAGGGGCTACACCTTC. This sequence joins TRBV19 and TRBJ1-2, with 9 bases that match TRBD1. This CDR3 is built from 13 residues. Germline values: CDR1 LNHDA, CDR2 SQIVND (reference sequence). The ends lost 4 bases at V and 8 bases at J; junction bases unmatched: 5.

CDR3 nucleotides: TGTGCCAGCAGACAGGGTCGGAATCAGCCCCAGCATTTT. It yields the protein CASRQGRNQPQHF. The gene calls are TRBV6-8 and TRBJ1-5, with a weak D call TRBD1 (6 bases). V was clipped by 6 bases and J by 4 bases, with 10 bases between them. Per germline, CDR1 MNHGY and CDR2 SAAAGT. This CDR3 contains 13 residues.

This clone was detected only once. This sequence joins TRBV5-1 and TRBJ1-2, with D perhaps matching TRBD1 (5 bases). V lost 0 bases, J lost 5 bases, and 11 bases lay in between. CDR1 and CDR2 (germline): SGHRS, YFSETQ. The CDR3 has 14 amino acids. The CDR3 coding sequence is TGCGCCAGCAGCTTGGACGGACAAGGATATGGCTACACCTTC. Protein: CASSLDGQGYGYTF.

This clone was observed a few times. The chain recombines TRBV6-1 with TRBJ1-5, with 7 bases identical to TRBD1. The germline gives CDR1 MNHNS, CDR2 SASEGT. The CDR3 is 15 amino acids. The V and J ends lost 0 bases and 4 bases, in that order; junction bases with no gene match: 3. In nucleotides, the CDR3 is TGTGCCAGCAGTGAAGCAGCAGGGGGGAATCAGCCCCAGCATTTT. This encodes CASSEAAGGNQPQHF.

This clone was seen more than once but under ten times. The chain uses TRBV18 and TRBJ2-7, with TRBD1 matching over 7 bases. There are 13 residues in the CDR3. The V and J ends lost 10 bases and 0 bases, in that order; junction bases with no gene match: 6. Germline CDR1 is KGHSH and CDR2 is LQKENI. Here the CDR3 reads CATRQGSSYEQYF. The CDR3 DNA is TGTGCCACCAGACAGGGTAGCTCCTACGAGCAGTACTTC.

This clone was found a few times. Written as DNA, the CDR3 is TGTGCCAGCAATTCAGGGAACACCGGGGAGCTGTTTTTT. The encoded protein is CASNSGNTGELFF. The chain uses TRBV9 and TRBJ2-2; no reliable D call. Per germline, CDR1 SGDLS and CDR2 YYNGEE. The V end lost 6 bases, the J end lost 1 base, and 7 bases lay between the germline ends. The CDR3 runs to 13 residues.

This clone is labeled as large. The V gene is TRBV19, the J gene TRBJ2-4; 7 positions agree with TRBD1. The CDR3 has 16 residues. The germline gives CDR1 LNHDA, CDR2 SQIVND (reference sequence). V lost 5 bases and J lost 9; bases outside the gene matches: 16. CDR3 bases: TGTGCCAGTAGTCTCAACCGACAGGGACCCGGAGGCATTCAGTACTTC. This gives the protein CASSLNRQGPGGIQYF.

In its sample, this clone was seen a few times. This chain connects TRBV11-3 to TRBJ2-7; D not certain. The V gene's germline CDR1 is SGHNT and CDR2 YENEEA. The CDR3 runs 15 residues. The V gene lost 2 bases and the J gene lost 4 bases, with 15 bases spanning the gap. The CDR3 loop is CASSLPGRIGYEQYF. The CDR3 region has the DNA TGTGCCAGCAGCTTACCCGGCAGAATTGGGTACGAGCAGTACTTC.

This clone is large by share. The genes are TRBV11-3 and TRBJ1-5; no firm D call. The CDR3 loop spans 15 amino acids. The ends were cut back, 5 bases at V and 2 bases at J, with 13 bases in the middle. Germline V gives CDR1 SGHNT, CDR2 YENEEA. The CDR3, as DNA: TGTGCCAGCAGCCCTTCCGAGGGTCGCAATCAGCCCCAGCATTTT. Amino acids: CASSPSEGRNQPQHF.

This clone was detected only a few times. In DNA form, the CDR3 reads TGTGCCAGCAGCTCCAACAGGGGTGGGGAGCAGTACTTC. Translation gives CASSSNRGGEQYF. V gene TRBV6-8 combines with J gene TRBJ2-7, with 7 bases fitting TRBD1. The length of the CDR3 is 13 residues. Per germline, CDR1 MNHGY and CDR2 SAAAGT. The ends lost 6 bases at V and 7 bases at J; junction bases unmatched: 9.

This clone was counted a few times. V usage is TRBV11-3 and J usage is TRBJ2-2; 9 nucleotides match TRBD1. The CDR3 contains 15 residues. Germline-derived CDR1 and CDR2 are SGHNT and YENEEA. V gave up 5 bases and J gave up 5 bases; unmatched junction bases: 6. The CDR3 coding sequence is TGTGCCAGCAGCCCACAGGGGGCGAGAACCGGGGAGCTGTTTTTT. Its protein is CASSPQGARTGELFF.

In its sample, this clone was seen a few times. This chain connects TRBV10-3 to TRBJ1-1; TRBD1 matches 9 bases. The germline gives CDR1 ENHRY, CDR2 SYGVKD. The trim removed 7 bases at V and 4 bases at J, leaving 10 bases unmatched. The CDR3 is made up of 15 amino acids. CDR3 DNA sequence: TGTGCCATCACCGCCGGGACAGGGTTGGGCACTGAAGCTTTCTTT. It encodes CAITAGTGLGTEAFF.

A few counts support this clone. This chain links TRBV4-1 with TRBJ2-5; possibly TRBD1 or TRBD2 for D (5 bases each). CDR1 is MGHRA and CDR2 is YSYEKL in the germline V gene. CDR3 length: 15 residues. The V gene lost 0 bases and the J gene lost 4 bases, with 12 bases spanning the gap. CDR3 residues: CASSQDRARGETQYF. The CDR3 coding sequence is TGCGCCAGCAGCCAAGACAGGGCGAGGGGAGAGACCCAGTACTTC.

This clone is labeled as medium-sized. The chain recombines TRBV4-1 with TRBJ2-1, with 8 bases that match TRBD2. This CDR3 has 17 amino acids. V lost 4 bases, J lost 8 bases, and 16 bases stayed unmatched. The germline gives CDR1 MGHRA, CDR2 YSYEKL. CDR3 nucleotide sequence: TGCGCCAGCAGCCCAGACCGGACTAGCCCTTCTGCCGATGAGCAGTTCTTC. This sequence encodes CASSPDRTSPSADEQFF.

The chain is built from TRBV4-1 and TRBJ1-2, with a weak D call TRBD1 (5 bases). Per germline, CDR1 MGHRA and CDR2 YSYEKL. Trimming left V 1 base short and J 5 bases short, with 11 bases between. This CDR3 region has 14 residues. CDR3 protein: CASSQGPEGYGYTF. The CDR3 DNA reads TGCGCCAGCAGCCAAGGTCCCGAGGGGTATGGCTACACCTTC.

This clone was counted a few times. The chain carries TRBV11-3 and TRBJ2-2; D not resolved. CDR1 is SGHNT and CDR2 is YENEEA in the germline V gene. The CDR3 loop spans 15 amino acids. V lost 3 bases and J 2 bases, leaving 10 bases between the germline ends. CDR3 nucleotides: TGTGCCAGCAGCTTTTTACAACTCAACACCGGGGAGCTGTTTTTT. Translated: CASSFLQLNTGELFF. The full variable domain, rest sourced from reference TRBV11-3 and TRBJ2-2, is EAGVVQSPRYKIIEKKQPVAFWCNPISGHNTLYWYLQNLGQGPELLIRYENEEAVDDSQLPKDRFSAERLKGVDSTLKIQPAELGDSAVYLCASSFLQLNTGELFFGEGSRLTVL.

This rearrangement joins TRBV30 to TRBJ1-3; tentatively, D is TRBD1 (5 bases). The V end was cut by 7 bases, the J end by 0 bases, with 22 bases between. The CDR3 runs 17 residues. Per germline, CDR1 GTSNPN and CDR2 SVGIG (reference sequence). The CDR3 DNA sequence: TGTGCCTTGGACCCCGGGGCGTTCTTCCTCTCTGGAAACACCATATATTTT. Translation: CALDPGAFFLSGNTIYF.